This T cell receptor beta chain stems from a study of response to subunit inactivated influenza vaccine. TCRdb recomputed calls from the RT-PCR reads with MiXCR, one row per CDR3 protein. The sample records 700,000 to 900,000 distinct CDR3 sequences, approximately 22% being singletons. J gave up 5 bases and V 3 bases, and 14 bases lay outside the gene matches. This CDR3 is built from 20 residues. Looked up from germline, CDR1 is SGDLS and CDR2 is YYNGEE. The origin of this receptor is a man aged 50 to 59 who received an inactivated influenza vaccine. This sample comprised PBMCs from blood, obtained 5 days after vaccination. The chain carries TRBV9 and TRBJ2-2; TRBD2 matches 15 bases. CDR3 DNA: TGTGCCAGCAGCGGTGGACTAGCGGGAGGGGTTGGCTGGAGAACCGGGGAGCTGTTTTTT. Translation: CASSGGLAGGVGWRTGELFF.